This TCR beta chain came from a study of CD8 T cells in Susac syndrome (dated by TCRdb to about 2019). Regarding the study in general: Repertoire sequencing was used to test whether CD8+ T cell activation and differentiation in Susac syndrome was antigen driven. What the research found in general, with its limitations: The TCR sequencing and HLA analysis was acknowledged to have included a relatively small number of individuals.

RNA was extracted using the RNeasy kit, and about 0.5 to 1 ug of the RNA was reverse transcribed with random hexamers. TCR beta CDR3 regions were amplified with the immunoSEQ multiplex PCR assay covering 54 Vbeta and 13 Jbeta segments. To correct PCR amplification bias, a synthetic template baseline was used for both primer optimization and computational correction. The authors' pipeline ran thus. Reads were annotated to V, D and J genes according to IMGT and were analyzed with immunoSEQ Analyzer, with only productive sequences retained. To calculate clonality, Shannon entropy was normalized by log2 of the number of productive unique sequences and then subtracted from one. Public and private clones were assessed among the 100 most prevalent clones of each patient and control. Clones were defined as Susac-specific when absent from the healthy and MS cohorts, from about 970 published viral clones and from other ImmuneACCESS disease sequences. Through fastp at Q25 and MiXCR, TCRdb rebuilt clones from the public reads, retaining in-frame beta chains. Every CDR3 protein is listed once, alongside the most common genes and DNA of its rows. It is TCRdb's table, rather than the study itself, that gives the V and J calls and clone size. This sample holds 300,000 to 350,000 distinct CDR3 sequences; about 92% were observed only once. The top ten clones comprise about 0.07% of the sample.

Peripheral blood CD8+ and CD4+ T cells from healthy donors, Susac syndrome patients and multiple sclerosis patients were profiled using high-throughput TCR beta sequencing. The multiple sclerosis controls were treatment-naive patients whose relapsing-remitting disease, either stable or active, fulfilled the revised McDonald criteria. CD8+ TEMRA cells were enriched by FACS, while bulk CD8+ and CD4+ T cells were purified by magnetic negative isolation. Blood was drawn into EDTA tubes, processed within 24 hours, and PBMCs were isolated by density gradient centrifugation. PBMCs intended for TCR sequencing were frozen in liquid nitrogen and were later thawed in a 37 degrees C water bath. Purity of sorted or isolated CD4+, CD8+ and CD8+ TEMRA cells was at least 90%. Concerning this clonotype: It has no known antigen specificity. Base-call qualities are not available, and no considerably larger clone is one nucleotide away.

The TCR sequence derives from a human donor with multiple sclerosis. Specimen: CD4+ T cells from PBMCs.

The CDR3 has the sequence CASSIPRGSSYEQYF. The DNA sequence is given as TGTGCCAGTAGTATACCCCGGGGGAGCTCCTACGAGCAGTACTTC. This sequence uses TRBV19 and TRBJ2-7, with a tentative D gene TRBD2 over 6 matching bases. Trimming costs V 2 bases and J 0 bases, and their ends lie 11 bases apart. The CDR3 holds 15 amino acids from the cysteine to the phenylalanine. Just CDR3 DNA is preserved here, 45 bases in frame from base 1. According to the germline V gene (reference sequence), CDR1 reads LNHDA and CDR2 reads SQIVND.